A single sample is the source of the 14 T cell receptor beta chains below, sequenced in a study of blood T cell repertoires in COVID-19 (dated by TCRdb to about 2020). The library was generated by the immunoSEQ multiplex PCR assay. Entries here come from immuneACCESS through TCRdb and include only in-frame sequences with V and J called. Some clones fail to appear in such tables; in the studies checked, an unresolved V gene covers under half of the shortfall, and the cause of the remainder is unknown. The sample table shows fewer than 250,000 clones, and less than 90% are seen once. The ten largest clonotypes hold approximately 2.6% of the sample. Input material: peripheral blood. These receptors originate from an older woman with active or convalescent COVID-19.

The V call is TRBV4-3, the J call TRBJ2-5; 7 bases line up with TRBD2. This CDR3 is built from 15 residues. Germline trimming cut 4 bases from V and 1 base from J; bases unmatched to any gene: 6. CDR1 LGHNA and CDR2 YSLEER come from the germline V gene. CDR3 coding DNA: TGCGCCAGCAGCCGCGTGGCGGGGGTCCAAGAGACCCAGTACTTC. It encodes CASSRVAGVQETQYF.

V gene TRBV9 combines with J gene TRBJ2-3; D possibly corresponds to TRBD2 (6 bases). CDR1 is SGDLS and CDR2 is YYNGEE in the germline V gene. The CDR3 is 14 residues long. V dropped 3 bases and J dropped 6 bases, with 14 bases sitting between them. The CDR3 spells CASSAGSPADTQYF. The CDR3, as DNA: TGTGCCAGCAGCGCCGGGAGCCCCGCCGATACGCAGTATTTT. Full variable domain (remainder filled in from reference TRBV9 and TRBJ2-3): DSGVTQTPKHLITATGQRVTLRCSPRSGDLSVYWYQQSLDQGLQFLIQYYNGEERAKGNILERFSAQQFPDLHSELNLSSLELGDSALYFCASSAGSPADTQYFGPGTRLTVL.

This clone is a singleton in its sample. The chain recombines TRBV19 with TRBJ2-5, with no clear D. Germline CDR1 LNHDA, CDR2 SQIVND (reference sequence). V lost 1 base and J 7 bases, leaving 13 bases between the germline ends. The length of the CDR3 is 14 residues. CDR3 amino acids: CASSIVAQVRTQYF. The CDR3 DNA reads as TGTGCCAGTAGTATAGTCGCGCAGGTCCGGACCCAGTACTTC.

In DNA form, the CDR3 reads TGCAGTGCTGGTGGGGGCAGCCTGGCTTTCTTT. It translates to CSAGGGSLAFF. The chain employs TRBV20-1 and TRBJ1-1; D perhaps matches TRBD1 (6 bases). Between the trimmed V and J ends, which lost 5 bases and 11 bases, there was a span of 15 bases. The length of the CDR3 is 11 residues. Germline loops: CDR1 DFQATT, CDR2 SNEGSKA (reference sequence).

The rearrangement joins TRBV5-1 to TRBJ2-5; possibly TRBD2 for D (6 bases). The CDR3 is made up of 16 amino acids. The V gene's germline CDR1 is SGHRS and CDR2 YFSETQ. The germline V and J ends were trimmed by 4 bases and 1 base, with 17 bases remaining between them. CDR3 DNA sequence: TGCGCCAGCAGCCCCGCCTTGAGACTAGTCCAAGAGACCCAGTACTTC. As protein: CASSPALRLVQETQYF.

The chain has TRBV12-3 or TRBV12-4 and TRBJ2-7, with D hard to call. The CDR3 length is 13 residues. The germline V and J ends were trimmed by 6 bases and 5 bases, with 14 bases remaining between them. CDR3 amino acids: CASSPGSRNEQYF. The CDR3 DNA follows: TGTGCCAGCAGCCCCGGGTCCCGGAACGAGCAGTACTTC.

CDR3 sequence: CASRVTGGGTEAFF. The CDR3 DNA reads as TGTGCCAGTAGAGTAACAGGGGGGGGAACTGAAGCTTTCTTT. The genes are TRBV19 and TRBJ1-1; TRBD1 matches at 8 bases. The germline V gene encodes CDR1 LNHDA and CDR2 SQIVND (reference sequence). The CDR3 runs 14 residues. V shed 6 bases, J shed 5 bases, and the junction held 8 bases outside the gene matches.

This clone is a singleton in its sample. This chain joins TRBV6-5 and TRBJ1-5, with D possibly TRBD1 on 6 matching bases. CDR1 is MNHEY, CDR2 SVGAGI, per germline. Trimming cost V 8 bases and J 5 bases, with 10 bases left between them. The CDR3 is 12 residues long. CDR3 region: CASGGADQPQHF. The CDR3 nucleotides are TGTGCCAGCGGGGGCGCCGATCAGCCCCAGCATTTT.

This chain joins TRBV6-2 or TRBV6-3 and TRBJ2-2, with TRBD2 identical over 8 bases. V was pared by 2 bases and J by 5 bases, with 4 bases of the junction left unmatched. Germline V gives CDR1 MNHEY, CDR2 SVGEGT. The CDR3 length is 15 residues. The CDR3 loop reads CASSYGGRLTGELFF. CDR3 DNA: TGTGCCAGCAGTTACGGCGGGAGGTTAACCGGGGAGCTGTTTTTT.

In DNA form, the CDR3 reads TGTGCCAGCAGCCCCCAGGGGGTAGGGACTGAAGCTTTCTTT. Encoded protein: CASSPQGVGTEAFF. The rearrangement uses TRBV7-2 and TRBJ1-1, with 7 bases identical to TRBD1. Germline CDR1 and CDR2: SGHTA and FQGNSA. The CDR3 has 14 amino acids. V was pared by 5 bases and J by 5 bases, with 8 bases of the junction left unmatched.

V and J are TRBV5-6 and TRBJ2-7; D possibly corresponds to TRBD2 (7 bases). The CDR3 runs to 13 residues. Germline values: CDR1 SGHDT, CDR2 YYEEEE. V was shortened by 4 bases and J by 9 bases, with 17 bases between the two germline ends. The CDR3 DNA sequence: TGTGCCAGCAGCCGGGCGGGGGCCGAGTTGCAGTACTTC. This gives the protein CASSRAGAELQYF.

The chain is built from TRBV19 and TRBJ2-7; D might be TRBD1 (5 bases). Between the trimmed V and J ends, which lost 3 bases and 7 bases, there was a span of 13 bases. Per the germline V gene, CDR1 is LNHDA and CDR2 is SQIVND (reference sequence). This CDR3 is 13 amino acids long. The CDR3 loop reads CASSMTVSGEQYF. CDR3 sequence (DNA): TGTGCCAGTAGTATGACAGTGTCGGGTGAGCAGTACTTC.

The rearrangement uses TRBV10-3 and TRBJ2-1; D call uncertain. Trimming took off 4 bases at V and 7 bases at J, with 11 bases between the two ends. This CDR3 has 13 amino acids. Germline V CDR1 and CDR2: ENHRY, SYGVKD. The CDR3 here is CAISGMTGNEQFF. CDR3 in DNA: TGTGCCATCAGTGGAATGACGGGTAATGAGCAGTTCTTC.

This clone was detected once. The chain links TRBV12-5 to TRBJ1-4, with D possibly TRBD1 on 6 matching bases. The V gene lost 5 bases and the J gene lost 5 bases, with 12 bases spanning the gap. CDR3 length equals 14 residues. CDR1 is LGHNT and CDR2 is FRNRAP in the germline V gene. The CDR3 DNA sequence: TGTGCTAGTGGTCAGGGACATTCCAATGAAAAACTGTTTTTT. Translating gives CASGQGHSNEKLFF.